The clone carrying this TCR beta chain was seen repeatedly, ten times or more. As yet, its antigen is unknown. The time point here: persistent/refractory GD, antithyroid drugs over 5 years with positive TRAb. Making the TCR library involved RNA that had been extracted from PBMCs. Graves' disease diagnosis relied on American Thyroid Association guidelines. V gave up 0 bases and J gave up 3 bases; unmatched junction bases: 0. The CDR3 has 14 amino acids. CDR1 is MNHEY and CDR2 is SVGAGI in the germline V gene. Construction of the TCR beta libraries employed iRepertoire HTBI primers in conjunction with Arm-PCR of CDR3 regions. TCRdb passed the multiplex PCR reads through MiXCR, listing each CDR3 protein once. The sample comprises 350,000 to 500,000 distinct CDR3 sequences, around 23% of which are singletons, and roughly an eighth rests with the top ten. These data originate in a study of regulatory T cells in long-lasting Graves disease. Whole-study results and caveats: Less diverse TCR repertoires were seen in persistent Graves' patients than in newly diagnosed ones. Peripheral blood alone, not thyroid tissue, underwent study.

The receptor's source is a female donor with Graves disease. The material was peripheral blood mononuclear cells (PBMCs), obtained when the disease was refractory, from a patient treated with antithyroid drugs. The J gene is TRBJ2-7, the V gene TRBV6-5; 9 nucleotides align to TRBD1. DNA for the CDR3: TGTGCCAGCAGTTACTCGACAGGGGGCTACGAGCAGTACTTC. This translates into CASSYSTGGYEQYF.